This entry is about one T cell receptor (beta chain). The antigen remains undetermined. These data come from a study of shared clonotypes between healthy human individuals. Study-level findings and limits: Among non-shared clonotypes, generation probabilities were lower than among those shared by all four donors.

The data were produced by immunoSEQ multiplex PCR, yet TCRdb's version contains in-frame clones alone and is incomplete. The data contain 2 million to 2.5 million clones, 93% of them seen just once; the ten biggest clones take up about 0.37%. Participating donors were healthy, HIV-negative adults free of recent acute infections or vaccinations. The germline V gene encodes CDR1 SGHRS and CDR2 YFSETQ. V lost 4 bases and J lost 4, with 15 bases in between. This CDR3 is built from 15 residues. Sequencing used naive CD4+ T cells from PBMCs. Subset defined: CD45RA+ positively selected. The rearrangement uses TRBV5-1 and TRBJ2-1; TRBD1 is a possible D gene (6 bases). This clonotype was sampled from a man between 18 and 29 years old in good health. Some clones in this sample may be carry-over from other donors' samples. This CDR3 is CASSRTVKGYNEQFF. The CDR3 nucleotides are TGCGCCAGCAGCCGGACAGTTAAGGGGTACAATGAGCAGTTCTTC.